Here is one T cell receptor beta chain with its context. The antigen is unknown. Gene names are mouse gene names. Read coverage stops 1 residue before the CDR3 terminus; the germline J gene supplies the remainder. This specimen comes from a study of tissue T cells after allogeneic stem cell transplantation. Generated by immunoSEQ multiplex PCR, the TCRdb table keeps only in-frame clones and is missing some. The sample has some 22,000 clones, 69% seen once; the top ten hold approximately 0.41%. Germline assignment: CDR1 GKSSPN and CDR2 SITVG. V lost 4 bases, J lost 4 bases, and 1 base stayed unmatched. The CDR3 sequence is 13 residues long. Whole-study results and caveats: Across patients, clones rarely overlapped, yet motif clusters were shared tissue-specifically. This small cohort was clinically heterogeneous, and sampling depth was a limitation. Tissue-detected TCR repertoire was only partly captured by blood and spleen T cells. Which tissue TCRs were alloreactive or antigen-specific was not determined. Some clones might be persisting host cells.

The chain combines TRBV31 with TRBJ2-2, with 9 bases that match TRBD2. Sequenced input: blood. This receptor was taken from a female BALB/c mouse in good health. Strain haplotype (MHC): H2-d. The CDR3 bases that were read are TGTGCCTGGACTGGGGGGGGCACCGGGCAGCTCTAC. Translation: CAWTGGGTGQLY. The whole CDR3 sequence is CAWTGGGTGQLYF. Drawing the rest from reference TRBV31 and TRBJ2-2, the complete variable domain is AQTIHQWPVAEIKAVGSPLSLGCTIKGKSSPNLYWYWQATGGTLQQLFYSITVGQVESVVQLNLSASRPKDDQFILSTEKLLLSHSGFYLCAWTGGGTGQLYFGEGSKLTVL.